This record concerns one TCR beta chain sequence. The data were taken from a study of T cell changes during pregnancy in multiple sclerosis. Assay used: immunoSEQ multiplex PCR; TCRdb lists only in-frame clones, some missing. The sample carries some 70,000 clones, 85% to 95% recorded once. From germline, CDR1 is SGDLS and CDR2 YYNGEE. Germline trimming cut 4 bases from V and 6 bases from J; bases unmatched to any gene: 11. This CDR3 has 16 amino acids. Sequencing was performed on peripheral blood, taken in the second trimester of pregnancy. V is TRBV9 and J is TRBJ2-1, with 9 nucleotides matching TRBD2. This TCR derives from a female donor in good health, enrolled as a control in a pregnancy study. CDR3 residues: CASSPLSGGFGNEQFF. The CDR3 bases are TGTGCCAGCAGCCCCCTGAGCGGGGGGTTTGGCAATGAGCAGTTCTTC.